A selection of T cell receptor beta chains follows, all from one sample in a study of blood T cells in healthy people across ages. One entry per CDR3 protein, called by TCRdb with MiXCR from the 5' RACE reads. The sample records hundreds of thousands of distinct CDR3 sequences, around 43% being singletons. The sequenced sample was blood. The source is a man in his sixties in good health. Each CDR3 is given with its conserved first and last residue. D genes are given only for firm matches. A row's size may be missing; if present it is once, few, many or a size class.

clone_size	j_call	v_call	d_call	cdr3_nt	cdr3_aa
many	TRBJ2-5	TRBV4-3	-	TGCGCCAGCAGCCAAGATAGAGGGATTGGGGTGACCCAGTACTTC	CASSQDRGIGVTQYF
few	TRBJ2-1	TRBV5-5	TRBD2	TGTGCCAGCAGCTTGATTTTGACTAGCGGGGGCCCATACAATGAGCAGTTCTTC	CASSLILTSGGPYNEQFF
few	TRBJ2-6	TRBV7-9	-	TGTGCCAACAGCTTTTCCCAGGTTTTGTCCGGGGCCAACGTCCTGACTTTC	CANSFSQVLSGANVLTF
many	TRBJ2-7	TRBV7-2	-	TGTGCCAGCAGCCCAAGCGGAGGCAACTACGAGCAGTACTTC	CASSPSGGNYEQYF
few	TRBJ2-7	TRBV6-6	TRBD1	TGTGCCAGCGCCGGGACAGGGTCCTACGAGCAGTACTTC	CASAGTGSYEQYF
-	TRBJ2-1	TRBV18	-	TGTGCCAGCTCACCAAGCTTCCAACCGGGGGAGCAGTTCTTC	CASSPSFQPGEQFF
-	TRBJ2-5	TRBV5-5	-	TGTGCCAGCAGCTTGGACAGCGCCTATGGCAAGCAGTACTTC	CASSLDSAYGKQYF
-	TRBJ2-3	TRBV18	-	TGTGCCAGCTCGATCGGCTCGGTGGGGATGAGCACAGATACGCAGTATTTT	CASSIGSVGMSTDTQYF
-	TRBJ2-7	TRBV6-6	TRBD2	TGTGCCAGCAACACTAGAGCGGGGGGGCTCTACGAGCAGTACTTC	CASNTRAGGLYEQYF
-	TRBJ2-3	TRBV20-1	TRBD1	TGCAGTGCTAGCCAGGGGGCAGATACGCAGTATTTT	CSASQGADTQYF
-	TRBJ2-1	TRBV5-1	TRBD2	TGCGCCAGCAGCCTACTAGCGGGGGCGTCTCGGAATGAGCAGTTCTTC	CASSLLAGASRNEQFF
few	TRBJ2-1	TRBV20-1	TRBD2	TGCAGTGCTAACCCTAGCGGGGGGTACAATGAGCAGTTCTTC	CSANPSGGYNEQFF